This T cell receptor beta chain was captured in a study of graft-versus-host responses after intestinal transplantation. As regards this clone: Its antigen is as yet unknown. A read error may account for a junction end that differs from germline.

The protocol was immunoSEQ multiplex PCR, while the TCRdb copy is restricted to in-frame clones and leaves out a portion. This sample has fewer than 85,000 clones; over 85% occur once, and the top ten carry 0.53%. Material: unstimulated CD8+ T cells sorted from spleen or lymph node cells, obtained before intestinal transplant. This clonotype was obtained from a human donor who received an intestinal transplant.

CDR3: CATSRDRSSGYNEQLF. The CDR3 DNA is TGTGCCACCAGCAGAGATCGGTCTAGCGGCTACAATGAGCAGCTCTTC. The chain recombines TRBV15 with TRBJ2-1; 7 nucleotides line up with TRBD2. In germline, CDR1 is LNHNV, CDR2 YYDKDF (reference sequence). The CDR3 runs to 16 residues. Together with reference TRBV15 and TRBJ2-1, the CDR3 gives the full variable domain: DAMVIQNPRYQVTQFGKPVTLSCSQTLNHNVMYWYQQKSSQAPKLLFHYYDKDFNNEADTPDNFQSRRPNTSFCFLDIRSPGLGDTAMYLCATSRDRSSGYNEQLFGPGTRLTVL.